This T cell receptor beta chain was sequenced in a study of blood T cell repertoires in COVID-19. Study-wide context: Acute and convalescent COVID-19 specimens originated in the United States, Italy and Spain. Nucleic acid was either cDNA or gDNA, and it came from T cells, B-cell-depleted T cells, or PBMCs.

The germline V gene encodes CDR1 SNHLY and CDR2 FYNNEI. V lost 1 base to trimming and J lost 2 bases, with 12 bases between them. This CDR3 region has 15 residues. Methods used by the authors: Quantification of nucleated cells was approximated via reference gene primer amplification. Method: immunoSEQ multiplex PCR; TCRdb's copy keeps in-frame clones and lacks some. The V and J calls and clone size are taken from that table; D and trimming were inferred from the DNA. Of around 120,000 clones listed, about 89% were seen once; the top ten hold 30%. This sequence originates from a woman in her sixties or seventies with acute or convalescent COVID-19. The gene calls are TRBV2 and TRBJ2-7; possible D gene TRBD2, 5 bases. The source material was peripheral blood. The CDR3 loop reads CASSEVGRTPYEQYF. CDR3 sequence (DNA): TGTGCCAGCAGTGAAGTCGGGCGGACTCCCTACGAGCAGTACTTC.